Following are 10 T cell receptor beta chains from one sample sequenced in a study of T-cell reconstitution after alpha-beta-depleted transplantation in children. TCRbeta library construction was performed incorporating unique molecular identifiers. TCRdb itself ran the PCR reads through MiXCR, one entry per CDR3 protein. The table includes about 640,000 distinct CDR3 sequences, roughly 15% detected once. Sequences were derived from PBMCs from the stem cell graft donor, sampled from the stem cell graft. The origin of the receptors is a human donor who donated a stem cell graft to a child with acute myeloid leukemia.

This clonotype was detected many times. The V gene is TRBV29-1, the J gene TRBJ1-2, with D maybe TRBD1 (6 bases). The V and J ends lost 5 bases and 5 bases respectively, with 15 bases between them. Germline-derived CDR1 and CDR2 are SQVTM and ANQGSEA. CDR3 size: 13 residues. In nucleotides, the CDR3 is TGCAGCGTTTTGGTCGGGGGCGCTTATGGCTACACCTTC. As protein: CSVLVGGAYGYTF.

The V gene is TRBV5-1, the J gene TRBJ2-3; 9 nucleotides align to TRBD1. The V and J ends lost 4 bases and 6 bases, in that order; junction bases with no gene match: 12. CDR3 length: 16 residues. Germline V gives CDR1 SGHRS, CDR2 YFSETQ. The CDR3 bases are TGCGCCAGCAGCCCCTCCCCCGGGACAGGGATCGATACGCAGTATTTT. This codes for CASSPSPGTGIDTQYF.

This clonotype showed up many times. V usage is TRBV20-1 and J usage is TRBJ2-1; perhaps TRBD1 as D (5 bases). Looked up from germline, CDR1 is DFQATT and CDR2 is SNEGSKA (reference sequence). Between the trimmed V and J ends, which lost 6 bases and 2 bases, there was a span of 17 bases. This CDR3 spans 15 amino acids. CDR3 bases: TGCAGTGCCCACAGGAAGTTGGGAACCTACAATGAGCAGTTCTTC. Its translation: CSAHRKLGTYNEQFF.

This clonotype has at least ten counts. The CDR3 sequence: CASRRGTYNSPLHF. CDR3 nucleotide sequence: TGTGCCAGCAGAAGGGGTACCTATAATTCACCCCTCCACTTT. The chain recombines TRBV5-6 with TRBJ1-6; TRBD1 is a possible D gene (5 bases). V was cut by 5 bases and J by 2 bases, with 8 bases left in between. From germline, CDR1 is SGHDT and CDR2 YYEEEE. The CDR3 covers 14 residues.

The chain recombines TRBV11-1 with TRBJ2-3; possible D gene TRBD1, 5 bases. The CDR3 is 15 amino acids. Germline V gene data show CDR1 as SGHAT and CDR2 as FQDESV (reference sequence). Trimming pared 2 bases from V and 6 bases from J, leaving 15 bases between. The CDR3 nucleotides read TGTGCCAGCAGCTTAATAAGGGGCCCATGGGATACGCAGTATTTT. Protein product: CASSLIRGPWDTQYF. Based on the CDR3 plus reference TRBV11-1 and TRBJ2-3, the full variable domain is EAEVAQSPRYKITEKSQAVAFWCDPISGHATLYWYRQILGQGPELLVQFQDESVVDDSQLPKDRFSAERLKGVDSTLKIQPAELGDSAMYLCASSLIRGPWDTQYFGPGTRLTVL.

The chain uses TRBV4-2 and TRBJ2-7, with D possibly called TRBD1 or TRBD2 (6 bases each). CDR3 size: 15 residues. Germline V lookup: CDR1 LGHNA, CDR2 YNFKEQ. The V and J ends lost 0 bases and 4 bases respectively, with 13 bases between them. CDR3: CASSQDEGGVYEQYV. The CDR3 bases are TGTGCCAGCAGCCAAGATGAGGGGGGTGTATACGAGCAGTACGTC.

This sequence joins TRBV9 and TRBJ1-2; no reliable D call. V was trimmed by 0 bases and J by 2 bases, leaving 8 bases between them. CDR3 length: 14 amino acids. Germline V gene data show CDR1 as SGDLS and CDR2 as YYNGEE. The CDR3 region has the DNA TGTGCCAGCAGCGTAGGTGACGGAAACTATGGCTACACCTTC. Residues: CASSVGDGNYGYTF.

The table lists this clonotype with a few counts. The chain uses TRBV5-6 and TRBJ2-2; D unresolved. Germline V lookup: CDR1 SGHDT, CDR2 YYEEEE. The CDR3 runs to 12 residues. Trimming removed 4 bases at V and 5 bases at J, with 6 bases between. The CDR3 reads CASSRITGELFF. The DNA for the CDR3 is TGTGCCAGCAGCCGGATAACCGGGGAGCTGTTTTTT.

The chain recombines TRBV4-3 with TRBJ2-7; unclear D gene. CDR1 is LGHNA, CDR2 YSLEER, per germline. There are 14 residues in the CDR3. V was pared by 0 bases and J by 0 bases, with 6 bases between. The CDR3 DNA sequence: TGCGCCAGCAGCCAAGAGGCCAGCTCCTACGAGCAGTACTTC. Encoded protein: CASSQEASSYEQYF.

This clonotype was detected many times. CDR3 residues: CASSNPIRDREETQYF. The CDR3 coding sequence is TGTGCCAGCAGTAACCCCATCCGGGACAGGGAAGAGACCCAGTACTTC. This rearrangement joins TRBV6-5 to TRBJ2-5; TRBD1 matches at 9 bases. V lost 5 bases and J lost 3; bases outside the gene matches: 10. Per the germline V gene, CDR1 is MNHEY and CDR2 is SVGAGI. This CDR3 has 16 amino acids.